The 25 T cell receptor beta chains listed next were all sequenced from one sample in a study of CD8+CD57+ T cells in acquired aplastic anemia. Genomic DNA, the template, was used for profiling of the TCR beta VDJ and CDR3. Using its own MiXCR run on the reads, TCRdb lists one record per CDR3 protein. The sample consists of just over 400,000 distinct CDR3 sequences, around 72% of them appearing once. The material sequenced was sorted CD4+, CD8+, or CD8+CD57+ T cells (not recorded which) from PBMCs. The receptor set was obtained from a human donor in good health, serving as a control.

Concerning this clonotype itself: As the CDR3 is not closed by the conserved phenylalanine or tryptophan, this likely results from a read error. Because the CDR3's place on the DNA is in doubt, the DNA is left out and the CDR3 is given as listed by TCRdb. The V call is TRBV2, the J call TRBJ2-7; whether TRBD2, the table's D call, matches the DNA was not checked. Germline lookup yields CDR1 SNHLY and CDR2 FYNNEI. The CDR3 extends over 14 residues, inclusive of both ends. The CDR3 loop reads CASSEATLVYYTYG.

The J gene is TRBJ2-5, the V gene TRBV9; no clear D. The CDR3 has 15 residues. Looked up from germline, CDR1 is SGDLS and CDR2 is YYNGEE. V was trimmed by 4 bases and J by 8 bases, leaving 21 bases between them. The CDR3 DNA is TGTGCCAGCAGCATTTCAGGAGAATCACAACTCACCCAGTACTTC. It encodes CASSISGESQLTQYF.

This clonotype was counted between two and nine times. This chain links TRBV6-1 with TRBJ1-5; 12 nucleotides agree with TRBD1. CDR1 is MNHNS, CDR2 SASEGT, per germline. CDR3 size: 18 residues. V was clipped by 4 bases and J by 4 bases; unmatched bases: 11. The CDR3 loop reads CASSVGDRGRGRNQPQHF. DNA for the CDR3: TGTGCCAGCAGTGTCGGGGACAGGGGGCGAGGTAGGAATCAGCCCCAGCATTTT.

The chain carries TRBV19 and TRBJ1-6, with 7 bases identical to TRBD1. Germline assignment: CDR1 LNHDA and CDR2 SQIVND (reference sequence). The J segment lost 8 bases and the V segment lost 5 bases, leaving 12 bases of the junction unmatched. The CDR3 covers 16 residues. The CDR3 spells CASSALTGAADSPLHF. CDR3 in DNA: TGTGCCAGTAGTGCCCTAACAGGGGCCGCTGATTCACCCCTCCACTTT.

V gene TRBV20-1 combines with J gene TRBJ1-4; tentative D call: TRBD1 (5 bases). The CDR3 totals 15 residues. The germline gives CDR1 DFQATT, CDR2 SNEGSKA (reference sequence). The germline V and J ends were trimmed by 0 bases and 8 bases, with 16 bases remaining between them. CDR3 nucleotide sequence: TGCAGTGCTAGAGATAGGAGGGGAAAGGGGGAAAAACTGTTTTTT. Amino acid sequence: CSARDRRGKGEKLFF.

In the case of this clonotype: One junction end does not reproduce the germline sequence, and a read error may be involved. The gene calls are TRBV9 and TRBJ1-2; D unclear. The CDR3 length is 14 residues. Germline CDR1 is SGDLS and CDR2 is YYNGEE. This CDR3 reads CASSLRGRTYGFTF. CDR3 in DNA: TGTGCCAGCAGCTTAAGAGGCCGGACTTATGGCTTCACCTTC.

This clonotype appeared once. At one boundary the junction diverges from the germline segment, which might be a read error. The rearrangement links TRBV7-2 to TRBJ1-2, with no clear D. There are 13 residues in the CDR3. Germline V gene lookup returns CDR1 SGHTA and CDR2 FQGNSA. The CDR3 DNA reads TGTGCCAGCAGCTCCGGCACTAGTTATGCCCACAACTTC. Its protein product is CASSSGTSYAHNF.

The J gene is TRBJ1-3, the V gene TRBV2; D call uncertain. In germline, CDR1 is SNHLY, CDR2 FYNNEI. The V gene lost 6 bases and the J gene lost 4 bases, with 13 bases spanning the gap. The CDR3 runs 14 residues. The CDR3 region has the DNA TGTGCCAGCAGGCAAAGAATGAGCGGAAACACCATATATTTT. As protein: CASRQRMSGNTIYF.

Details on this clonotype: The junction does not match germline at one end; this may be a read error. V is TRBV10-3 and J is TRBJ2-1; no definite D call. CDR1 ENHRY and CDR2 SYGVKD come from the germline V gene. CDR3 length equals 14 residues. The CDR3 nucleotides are TGTGCCACCAGTGGGTTTGGACGGTTGGGTGAGCAGTTCTTC. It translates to CATSGFGRLGEQFF.

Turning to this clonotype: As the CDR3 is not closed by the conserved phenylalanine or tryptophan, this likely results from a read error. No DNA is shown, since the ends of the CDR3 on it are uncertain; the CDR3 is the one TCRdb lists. The CDR3 loop reads CASSLHAGSTDTQ. The chain carries TRBV7-9 and TRBJ1-2. Germline CDR1 and CDR2: SEHNR and FQNEAQ (reference sequence). The CDR3 extends over 13 residues, inclusive of both ends.

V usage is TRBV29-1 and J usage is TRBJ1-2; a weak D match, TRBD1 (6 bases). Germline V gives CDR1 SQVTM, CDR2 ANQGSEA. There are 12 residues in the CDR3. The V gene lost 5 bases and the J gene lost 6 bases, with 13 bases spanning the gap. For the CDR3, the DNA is TGCAGCGTTCCACAGGGAGGGGATGGCTACACCTTC. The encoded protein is CSVPQGGDGYTF.

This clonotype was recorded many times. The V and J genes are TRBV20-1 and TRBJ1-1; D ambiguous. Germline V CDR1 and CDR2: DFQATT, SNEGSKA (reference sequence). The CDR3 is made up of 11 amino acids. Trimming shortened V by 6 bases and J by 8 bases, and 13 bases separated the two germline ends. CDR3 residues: CSATPSTEAFF. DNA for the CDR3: TGCAGTGCCACGCCGTCGACCGAAGCTTTCTTT.

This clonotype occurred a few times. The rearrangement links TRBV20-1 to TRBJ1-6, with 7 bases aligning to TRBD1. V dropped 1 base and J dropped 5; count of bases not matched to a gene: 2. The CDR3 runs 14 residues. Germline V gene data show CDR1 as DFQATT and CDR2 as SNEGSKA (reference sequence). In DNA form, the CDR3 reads TGCAGTGCTAGAGCCGGGACAGATAATTCACCCCTCCACTTT. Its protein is CSARAGTDNSPLHF.

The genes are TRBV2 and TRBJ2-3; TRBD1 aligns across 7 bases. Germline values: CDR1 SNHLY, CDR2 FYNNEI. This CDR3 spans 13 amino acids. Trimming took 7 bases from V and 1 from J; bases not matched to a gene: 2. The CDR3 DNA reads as TGTGCCAGCACCGGGACAGGCACAGATACGCAGTATTTT. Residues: CASTGTGTDTQYF.

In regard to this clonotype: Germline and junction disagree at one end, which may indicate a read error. The CDR3 spells CASSTNTANYRYTF. The CDR3, as DNA: TGTGCCAGCAGCACAAACACCGCTAACTATCGCTACACCTTC. V is TRBV7-9 and J is TRBJ1-2; D not certain. Germline V CDR1 and CDR2: SEHNR, FQNEAQ (reference sequence). The CDR3 has 14 residues.

The CDR3 here is CASSFRATDQPQHF. DNA of the CDR3: TGTGCCAGCAGTTTCAGGGCAACTGATCAGCCCCAGCATTTT. J is TRBJ1-5 and V is TRBV12-3 or TRBV12-4; TRBD1 might be the D (5 bases). This CDR3 comprises 14 residues. With 3 bases removed from V and 5 bases from J, the gap between germline ends came to 11 bases.

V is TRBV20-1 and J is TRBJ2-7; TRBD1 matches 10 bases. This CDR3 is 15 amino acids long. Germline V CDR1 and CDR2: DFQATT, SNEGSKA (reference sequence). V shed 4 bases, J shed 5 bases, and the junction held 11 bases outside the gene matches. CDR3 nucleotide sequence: TGCAGTGCTACCCGGACAGGGGGGCTCTCGCACGAGCAGTACTTC. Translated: CSATRTGGLSHEQYF.

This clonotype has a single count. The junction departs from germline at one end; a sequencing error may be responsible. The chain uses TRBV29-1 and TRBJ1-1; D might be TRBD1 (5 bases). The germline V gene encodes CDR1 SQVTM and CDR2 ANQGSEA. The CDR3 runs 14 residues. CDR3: CSVGRSGGNTEQYF. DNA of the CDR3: TGCAGCGTTGGAAGAAGCGGGGGAAACACCGAGCAGTACTTT.

CDR3 sequence (DNA): TGTGCCAGCAGCCACGGACAGGGGGCCGAAAAACTGTTTTTT. Its protein is CASSHGQGAEKLFF. The V gene is TRBV14, the J gene TRBJ1-4; TRBD1 agrees at 11 bases. Germline assignment: CDR1 SGHDN and CDR2 FVKESK. The CDR3 is 14 residues long. With V trimmed by 3 bases and J by 8 bases, 2 bases remained unmatched.

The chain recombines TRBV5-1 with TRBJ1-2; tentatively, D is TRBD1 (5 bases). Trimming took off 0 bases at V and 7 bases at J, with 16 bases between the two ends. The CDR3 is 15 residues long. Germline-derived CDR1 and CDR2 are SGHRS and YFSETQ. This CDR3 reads CASSLGRGGNSGYTF. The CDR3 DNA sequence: TGCGCCAGCAGCTTGGGTCGGGGGGGGAACAGTGGCTACACCTTC.

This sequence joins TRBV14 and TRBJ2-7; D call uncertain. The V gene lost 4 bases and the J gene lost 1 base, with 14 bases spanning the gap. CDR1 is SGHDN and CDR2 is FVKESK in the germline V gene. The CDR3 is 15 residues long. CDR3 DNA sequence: TGTGCCAGCAGCCCCTCGCTATTACGGTCCTACGAGCAGTACTTC. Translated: CASSPSLLRSYEQYF.

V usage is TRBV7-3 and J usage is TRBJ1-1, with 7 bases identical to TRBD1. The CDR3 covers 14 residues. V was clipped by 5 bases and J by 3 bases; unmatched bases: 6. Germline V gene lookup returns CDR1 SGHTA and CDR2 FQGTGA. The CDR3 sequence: CASSPYQGDTEAFF. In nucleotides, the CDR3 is TGTGCCAGCAGCCCCTACCAGGGGGACACTGAAGCTTTCTTT.

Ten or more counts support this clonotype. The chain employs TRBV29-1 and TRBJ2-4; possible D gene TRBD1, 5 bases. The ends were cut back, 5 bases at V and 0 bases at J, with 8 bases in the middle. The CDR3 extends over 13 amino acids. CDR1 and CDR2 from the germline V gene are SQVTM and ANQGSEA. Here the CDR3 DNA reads TGCAGCGTTTCCAGGGTAGCCAAAAACATTCAGTACTTC. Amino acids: CSVSRVAKNIQYF.

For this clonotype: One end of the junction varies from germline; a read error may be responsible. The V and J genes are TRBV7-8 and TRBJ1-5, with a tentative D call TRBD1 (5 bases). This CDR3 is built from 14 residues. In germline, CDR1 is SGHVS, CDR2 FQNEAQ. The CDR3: CASSRHRTNTQALF. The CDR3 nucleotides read TGTGCCAGCAGCAGACACAGGACGAACACGCAAGCGCTCTTT.

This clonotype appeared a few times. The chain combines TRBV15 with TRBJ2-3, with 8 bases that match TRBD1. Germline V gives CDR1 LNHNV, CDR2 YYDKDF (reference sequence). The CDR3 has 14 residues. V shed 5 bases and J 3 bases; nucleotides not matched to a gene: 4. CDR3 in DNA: TGTGCCACCAGCTCTAACAGGGGGACAGATACGCAGTATTTT. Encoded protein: CATSSNRGTDTQYF. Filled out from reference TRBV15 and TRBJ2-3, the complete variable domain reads DAMVIQNPRYQVTQFGKPVTLSCSQTLNHNVMYWYQQKSSQAPKLLFHYYDKDFNNEADTPDNFQSRRPNTSFCFLDIRSPGLGDTAMYLCATSSNRGTDTQYFGPGTRLTVL.